This TCR beta chain was sequenced for a study of blood T cell repertoires in COVID-19. For the study at large: PBMCs, B-cell-depleted T cells, or T cells were the source of the cDNA or gDNA that made up the material.

Each participant's cohort was designated according to participant-reported clinical history. Recovery among Cohort 3 donors was established by two negative PCRs, clearance, or symptom resolution. This CDR3 spans 13 amino acids. V dropped 4 bases and J dropped 2 bases, with 10 bases sitting between them. Germline lookup yields CDR1 SGHDT and CDR2 YYEEEE. Here immunoSEQ multiplex PCR was the method, and the copy in TCRdb shows in-frame clones only, minus some. The table lists under 200,000 clones, roughly 80% of them singletons. The chain links TRBV5-6 to TRBJ2-7; D is possibly TRBD1 (5 bases). This clonotype was sampled from a woman in her fifties or sixties who had recovered from COVID-19. The material sequenced was PBMCs or T cells enriched from blood (not recorded which). The CDR3, as DNA: TGTGCCAGCAGCCACCGACAGACCTACGAGCAGTACTTC. Protein: CASSHRQTYEQYF.